These T cell receptor beta chains were read from a single sample in a study of T cell changes during pregnancy in multiple sclerosis. The method was immunoSEQ multiplex PCR; TCRdb's version includes in-frame clones alone and lacks a portion of them. The data show about 20,000 clones, around 89% seen once. The input for sequencing was CD8+ T cells from peripheral blood mononuclear cells, taken in the third trimester of pregnancy. These TCRs come from a female donor in good health, enrolled as a control in a pregnancy study. Both conserved end residues are part of each CDR3. The D gene is left open where the match is weak. Not every row has a clone size; where given, it reads once, few, many or a size class.

clone size,D gene,V gene,J gene,CDR3 protein,CDR3 DNA
few,NA,TRBV29-1,TRBJ2-7,CSGQTLTDEQYF,TGCAGCGGACAAACCCTTACGGACGAGCAGTACTTC
NA,NA,TRBV5-4,TRBJ2-1,CASTSDSGYEQFF,TGTGCCAGCACCTCGGACTCCGGCTATGAGCAGTTCTTC
few,NA,TRBV30,TRBJ1-1,CAWSEGGSTEAFF,TGTGCCTGGAGTGAAGGAGGGAGTACTGAAGCTTTCTTT
NA,TRBD1,TRBV7-2,TRBJ2-7,CASTLRDRSYEQYF,TGTGCCAGCACCCTCCGGGACAGGTCTTACGAGCAGTACTTC
once,TRBD2,TRBV6-6,TRBJ2-7,CASSPLAGFSYEQYF,TGTGCCAGCAGTCCTCTAGCGGGATTCAGCTACGAGCAGTACTTC
once,NA,TRBV5-1,TRBJ2-7,CASSLPGASEQYF,TGCGCCAGCAGCTTGCCGGGAGCAAGCGAGCAGTACTTC
NA,NA,TRBV6-4,TRBJ2-2,CASSTNRESGELFF,TGTGCCAGCAGTACCAACAGGGAGTCCGGGGAGCTGTTTTTT
NA,TRBD1,TRBV7-3,TRBJ2-7,CASSLTGQGVDEQYF,TGTGCCAGCAGCCTCACGGGACAGGGGGTTGACGAGCAGTACTTC
NA,TRBD2,TRBV13,TRBJ2-3,CASSFFEGGDTQYF,TGTGCCAGCAGCTTCTTTGAGGGAGGGGATACGCAGTATTTT
NA,TRBD2,TRBV7-2,TRBJ2-7,CASSLDPAGTSYEQYF,TGTGCCAGCAGCTTAGATCCAGCGGGGACCTCCTACGAGCAGTACTTC
once,NA,TRBV4-3,TRBJ2-7,CASSQRLGGGWYEQYF,TGCGCCAGCAGCCAAAGACTTGGGGGAGGCTGGTACGAGCAGTACTTC
NA,TRBD1,TRBV27,TRBJ2-3,CASSLQGAQDTQYF,TGTGCCAGCAGTTTACAGGGGGCGCAGGATACGCAGTATTTT
NA,NA,TRBV7-3,TRBJ2-1,CASSFYARAMDEQFF,TGTGCCAGCAGCTTCTACGCGCGGGCCATGGATGAGCAGTTCTTC
NA,TRBD1,TRBV30,TRBJ2-3,CAWSPGTGTDTQYF,TGTGCCTGGAGCCCCGGGACAGGGACAGATACGCAGTATTTT
few,TRBD1,TRBV9,TRBJ1-1,CASSVGRGRGTEAFF,TGTGCCAGCAGCGTAGGAAGGGGGCGAGGCACTGAAGCTTTCTTT
NA,TRBD1,TRBV6-1,TRBJ2-1,CASSYGTGRFNEQFF,TGTGCCAGCAGCTACGGGACAGGGAGATTCAATGAGCAGTTCTTC
NA,NA,TRBV5-4,TRBJ2-1,CASSLNREGAYNEQFF,TGTGCCAGCAGCTTAAACAGGGAAGGGGCCTACAATGAGCAGTTCTTC
NA,TRBD1,TRBV11-2,TRBJ1-1,CASSLGRGQGAPNTEAFF,TGTGCCAGCAGCTTAGGGCGGGGACAGGGGGCTCCGAACACTGAAGCTTTCTTT
NA,TRBD2,TRBV5-4,TRBJ2-2,CASRIWEGYSGELFF,TGTGCCAGCCGGATCTGGGAGGGATACTCCGGGGAGCTGTTTTTT
NA,TRBD1,TRBV7-9,TRBJ1-2,CASSLDRGTTF,TGTGCCAGCAGCTTAGACAGGGGAACCACCTTC
NA,TRBD1,TRBV5-6,TRBJ2-7,CASSPGTGGYEQYF,TGTGCCAGCAGCCCGGGGACAGGGGGCTACGAGCAGTACTTC
NA,TRBD1,TRBV6-1,TRBJ2-6,CASSVTGVISGANVLTF,TGTGCCAGCAGTGTAACAGGGGTCATCTCTGGGGCCAACGTCCTGACTTTC
NA,TRBD1,TRBV7-8,TRBJ1-1,CASSLGTGVFGEAFF,TGTGCCAGCAGCTTAGGGACAGGGGTATTTGGTGAAGCTTTCTTT
NA,NA,TRBV11-3,TRBJ2-1,CASSSPGVYEQFF,TGTGCCAGCAGCTCCCCAGGGGTATATGAGCAGTTCTTC
NA,NA,TRBV7-9,TRBJ2-7,CASSPRGGSRNEQYF,TGTGCCAGCAGCCCCCGGGGTGGCTCTCGGAACGAGCAGTACTTC
NA,NA,TRBV28,TRBJ1-1,CASRLGVTEAFF,TGTGCCAGCAGACTCGGGGTGACTGAAGCTTTCTTT
NA,NA,TRBV5-1,TRBJ1-2,CASSFNPDYGYTF,TGCGCCAGCAGCTTTAATCCCGACTATGGCTACACCTTC